Listed below are T cell receptor beta chains from one sample, sequenced in a study of OX40 agonist ivuxolimab in advanced cancers. Here immunoSEQ multiplex PCR was the method, and the copy in TCRdb shows in-frame clones only, minus some. The profile shows roughly 48,000 clones, about 87% of them singletons. The sample consisted of CD4+ or CD8+ T cells sorted from blood, taken in a trial of the OX40 agonist ivuxolimab. These receptors originate from an adult with an advanced solid tumor such as melanoma, head and neck, liver or kidney cancer. CDR3s include the opening cysteine and the closing phenylalanine or tryptophan. Each record gives: clone size, V gene, J gene, D gene, CDR3 protein, CDR3 DNA. A D gene is named only where the DNA matches it firmly. A row's size may be missing; if present it is once, few, many or a size class.

clone size: .
V gene: TRBV27
J gene: TRBJ1-2
D gene: .
CDR3 protein: CASSPTNRRHNPEYYGYTF
CDR3 DNA: TGTGCCAGCAGCCCTACGAACCGGAGGCATAACCCCGAGTACTATGGCTACACCTTC

clone size: once
V gene: TRBV13
J gene: TRBJ2-5
D gene: .
CDR3 protein: CASSLVRAETQYF
CDR3 DNA: TGTGCCAGCAGCTTAGTCCGGGCAGAGACCCAGTACTTC

clone size: .
V gene: TRBV11-3
J gene: TRBJ2-4
D gene: TRBD1
CDR3 protein: CASSLVTGAAKNIQYF
CDR3 DNA: TGTGCCAGCAGCTTAGTGACAGGGGCGGCCAAAAACATTCAGTACTTC

clone size: .
V gene: TRBV7-6
J gene: TRBJ2-5
D gene: TRBD1
CDR3 protein: CASSHLDRAPLKKTQYF
CDR3 DNA: TGTGCCAGCAGCCACCTTGACAGGGCACCCCTTAAGAAGACCCAGTACTTC

clone size: .
V gene: TRBV27
J gene: TRBJ1-5
D gene: .
CDR3 protein: CASSFLGNQPQHF
CDR3 DNA: TGTGCCAGCAGTTTTTTAGGGAATCAGCCCCAGCATTTT

clone size: few
V gene: TRBV7-9
J gene: TRBJ2-7
D gene: TRBD1
CDR3 protein: CASSAAPIGQGLEQYF
CDR3 DNA: TGTGCCAGCAGCGCGGCACCAATCGGACAGGGCCTCGAGCAGTACTTC

clone size: .
V gene: TRBV19
J gene: TRBJ1-2
D gene: TRBD1
CDR3 protein: CASSGTGGAYGYTF
CDR3 DNA: TGTGCCAGTAGTGGGACAGGGGGCGCTTATGGCTACACCTTC

clone size: once
V gene: TRBV7-6
J gene: TRBJ2-1
D gene: .
CDR3 protein: CASSLAWQGDNEQFF
CDR3 DNA: TGTGCCAGCAGCTTAGCGTGGCAAGGAGACAATGAGCAGTTCTTC

clone size: .
V gene: TRBV7-7
J gene: TRBJ2-7
D gene: .
CDR3 protein: CASSLAATDYEQYF
CDR3 DNA: TGTGCTAGCAGCTTAGCTGCGACAGACTACGAGCAGTACTTC

clone size: .
V gene: TRBV9
J gene: TRBJ1-2
D gene: .
CDR3 protein: CASSVVRGGYTF
CDR3 DNA: TGTGCCAGCAGCGTAGTAAGGGGAGGCTACACCTTC

clone size: once
V gene: TRBV5-1
J gene: TRBJ1-5
D gene: .
CDR3 protein: CASSLAGSSNQPQHF
CDR3 DNA: TGCGCCAGCAGCTTGGCGGGGAGCAGCAATCAGCCCCAGCATTTT

clone size: .
V gene: TRBV6-5
J gene: TRBJ2-7
D gene: TRBD2
CDR3 protein: CASSSLAGGYEQYF
CDR3 DNA: TGTGCCAGCAGCAGCCTAGCGGGAGGCTACGAGCAGTACTTC

clone size: .
V gene: TRBV25-1
J gene: TRBJ1-2
D gene: .
CDR3 protein: CASSDEARGYGYTF
CDR3 DNA: TGTGCCAGCAGTGATGAGGCCCGAGGCTATGGCTACACCTTC

clone size: .
V gene: TRBV11-1
J gene: TRBJ1-6
D gene: .
CDR3 protein: CASSAGRTSSYNSPLHF
CDR3 DNA: TGTGCCAGCAGCGCCGGGAGAACGAGCTCCTATAATTCACCCCTCCACTTT

clone size: medium-sized
V gene: TRBV14
J gene: TRBJ2-7
D gene: .
CDR3 protein: CASSLTEMAEQYF
CDR3 DNA: TGTGCCAGCAGCCTTACAGAAATGGCCGAGCAGTACTTC

clone size: .
V gene: TRBV7-2
J gene: TRBJ2-1
D gene: TRBD2
CDR3 protein: CASSPLTSNNEQFF
CDR3 DNA: TGTGCCAGCAGCCCTTTGACTAGCAACAATGAGCAGTTCTTC

clone size: .
V gene: TRBV11-1
J gene: TRBJ1-1
D gene: .
CDR3 protein: CASSLASQTMNTEAFF
CDR3 DNA: TGTGCCAGCAGCTTAGCTTCACAGACGATGAACACTGAAGCTTTCTTT

clone size: few
V gene: TRBV6-1
J gene: TRBJ1-2
D gene: .
CDR3 protein: CASSGTVYGYTF
CDR3 DNA: TGTGCCAGCAGTGGGACAGTCTATGGCTACACCTTC

clone size: .
V gene: TRBV7-8
J gene: TRBJ2-7
D gene: .
CDR3 protein: CASSSDRLTYEQYF
CDR3 DNA: TGTGCCAGCAGCTCCGACAGACTAACCTACGAGCAGTACTTC

clone size: .
V gene: TRBV19
J gene: TRBJ1-4
D gene: .
CDR3 protein: CASRALMGKREKLFF
CDR3 DNA: TGTGCCAGTAGGGCCCTCATGGGGAAACGAGAAAAACTGTTTTTT

clone size: once
V gene: TRBV4-1
J gene: TRBJ2-5
D gene: TRBD2
CDR3 protein: CASSSRSGSPKETQYF
CDR3 DNA: TGCGCCAGCAGCAGTCGGAGCGGGAGTCCTAAAGAGACCCAGTACTTC

clone size: .
V gene: TRBV13
J gene: TRBJ2-5
D gene: TRBD1
CDR3 protein: CASSLWDTGGQETQYF
CDR3 DNA: TGTGCCAGCAGCTTATGGGACACAGGGGGTCAAGAGACCCAGTACTTC

clone size: .
V gene: TRBV27
J gene: TRBJ1-6
D gene: .
CDR3 protein: CASKKLPGPYNSPLHF
CDR3 DNA: TGTGCCAGCAAGAAACTTCCGGGGCCCTATAATTCACCCCTCCACTTT

clone size: .
V gene: TRBV11-3
J gene: TRBJ1-2
D gene: TRBD1
CDR3 protein: CASSHGQDYGYTF
CDR3 DNA: TGTGCCAGCAGCCATGGACAGGACTATGGCTACACCTTC

clone size: .
V gene: TRBV7-9
J gene: TRBJ2-1
D gene: TRBD1
CDR3 protein: CASSITGGSTNEQFF
CDR3 DNA: TGTGCCAGCAGCATTACAGGGGGGAGTACGAATGAGCAGTTCTTC

clone size: few
V gene: TRBV7-6
J gene: TRBJ2-1
D gene: .
CDR3 protein: CASTRGLAGYNEQFF
CDR3 DNA: TGTGCCAGCACCCGCGGGCTAGCAGGGTACAATGAGCAGTTCTTC

clone size: once
V gene: TRBV19
J gene: TRBJ2-5
D gene: .
CDR3 protein: CASSIFGEETQYF
CDR3 DNA: TGTGCCAGTAGTATCTTCGGGGAAGAGACCCAGTACTTC

clone size: .
V gene: TRBV6-4
J gene: TRBJ2-3
D gene: TRBD1
CDR3 protein: CASSAQGASTDTQYF
CDR3 DNA: TGTGCCAGCAGTGCTCAGGGGGCCAGCACAGATACGCAGTATTTT

clone size: few
V gene: TRBV13
J gene: TRBJ2-6
D gene: TRBD1
CDR3 protein: CASSWGGQGLSGANVLTF
CDR3 DNA: TGTGCCAGCAGCTGGGGGGGACAGGGACTCTCTGGGGCCAACGTCCTGACTTTC

clone size: .
V gene: TRBV28
J gene: TRBJ1-5
D gene: TRBD1
CDR3 protein: CASSPTGGGLNQPQHF
CDR3 DNA: TGTGCCAGCAGTCCCACAGGGGGAGGTCTAAATCAGCCCCAGCATTTT

clone size: .
V gene: TRBV27
J gene: TRBJ2-1
D gene: .
CDR3 protein: CASRGGGGPDHYNEQFF
CDR3 DNA: TGTGCCAGCAGGGGTGGCGGGGGCCCGGACCATTACAATGAGCAGTTCTTC

clone size: .
V gene: TRBV6-6
J gene: TRBJ1-5
D gene: .
CDR3 protein: CASETQGNNQPQHF
CDR3 DNA: TGTGCCAGCGAAACACAGGGAAACAATCAGCCCCAGCATTTT